This T cell receptor (beta chain) was sequenced in a study of T cell responses to AZD1222 COVID-19 vaccine. Overall study context: Recipients boosted at about 4 weeks or about 12 weeks are pooled.

In the case of this clone: Its target is not known.

The V segment lost 4 bases and the J segment 2 bases; nucleotides outside the gene matches: 4. This CDR3 contains 16 residues. Germline CDR1 is SGHNT and CDR2 is YYREEE (reference sequence). Measured with immunoSEQ multiplex PCR; TCRdb has only the in-frame clones, and not every one. The table has around 130,000 clones, roughly nine tenths seen once. Study observations and caveats: Clonal diversity was possibly underestimated, and white British individuals and females predominated among donors. Only a handful of AZD1222 recipients were seropositive at baseline.

This receptor was identified in an adult in good health. Sample: peripheral blood, taken on day 0 of AZD1222 vaccination. The rearrangement joins TRBV5-4 to TRBJ1-4; TRBD1 aligns across 11 bases. Here the CDR3 reads CASSKDRGRTNEKLFF. DNA for the CDR3: TGTGCCAGCAGCAAGGACAGGGGGCGGACTAATGAAAAACTGTTTTTT.